This T cell receptor beta chain was documented in a study of blood T cell repertoires in COVID-19. The J segment lost 2 bases and the V segment lost 3 bases, leaving 3 bases of the junction unmatched. The CDR3 sequence is 15 residues long. Germline V gene sequence: CDR1 MGHRA, CDR2 YSYEKL. The protocol was immunoSEQ multiplex PCR, while the TCRdb copy is restricted to in-frame clones and leaves out a portion. The sample lists 200,000 to 250,000 clones, around 86% occurring once. This sequence was found in a woman between 40 and 50 years old with acute COVID-19. The sequenced material came from PBMCs or T cells enriched from blood (not recorded which). This sequence joins TRBV4-1 and TRBJ2-1; 8 nucleotides align to TRBD1. The CDR3 loop reads CASSHPGGAYNEQFF. CDR3 in DNA: TGCGCCAGCAGCCACCCAGGGGGCGCCTACAATGAGCAGTTCTTC.